This record looks at one TCR beta chain sequence and its context. The antigen remains unidentified. The data were taken from a study of cytomegalovirus exposure and HLA in healthy donors. Use of 60 Vbeta and 13 Jbeta primers characterized the PCR. Measured with immunoSEQ multiplex PCR; TCRdb has only the in-frame clones, and not every one. The ten most abundant clones cover over 1% of a sample with about 160,000 clones. Study observations and caveats: Later work showed greater clonal expansion in HLA-associated TCR beta chains than in equally common others. The number of N-insertions in an Asian-associated ancestry cluster was reportedly below the approximately 700-donor mean in a later analysis. In a later analysis, at a false discovery rate of 0.05, about 17,000 TCR beta sequences matched HLA alleles. A list of more than 150 TCR beta chains associated with cytomegalovirus was given.

After removal of 0 bases from V and 8 bases from J, the junction contained 4 bases not matched to a gene. Germline V gene data show CDR1 as LNHNV and CDR2 as YYDKDF (reference sequence). There are 14 residues in the CDR3. V is TRBV15 and J is TRBJ2-1; 7 nucleotides agree with TRBD2. The specimen sequenced was PBMCs. The source of this sequence is a woman aged 60-75 years in good health and CMV-seronegative. DNA of the CDR3: TGTGCCACCAGCAGAGACGGGGGGTCGGATGAGCAGTTCTTC. Residues: CATSRDGGSDEQFF.